This section outlines one TCR beta chain sequence together with its context. Its specificity is not known. The record originates from a study of a mutant IDH1 vaccine in newly diagnosed glioma. Study-wide background: Radiotherapy alone preceded vaccination by 4-6 weeks; alternatively, vaccination started with temozolomide cycles. The therapy given earlier, which was standard therapy, consisted of radiotherapy, temozolomide, or both, and most of the patients received both.

Profiling relied on immunoSEQ multiplex PCR, and the TCRdb table lists in-frame clones only, not all of them. The sample has tens of thousands of clones, roughly 74% seen once. The time point is: week 35, safety follow-up. Doses consisted of 300 ug of mutant IDH1 20-mer peptide each, paired with topical imiquimod. The study gave patients eight vaccinations in weeks 1, 3, 5, 7, 11, 15, 19, 23. Whole-study results and caveats: Vaccine-induced responses were seen in approximately 92% of patients, spanning several MHC alleles.

Trimming removed 4 bases at V and 0 bases at J, with 7 bases between. This CDR3 is built from 14 residues. In germline, CDR1 is MNHNS, CDR2 SASEGT. The clonotype originates from a man aged 50 to 59 with glioma. The rearrangement links TRBV6-1 to TRBJ1-5; D is uncertain. This specimen consisted of PBMCs, obtained from a glioma patient whose treatment included an IDH1 peptide vaccine. CDR3 region: CASSGKISNQPQHF. The CDR3 coding sequence is TGTGCCAGCAGTGGCAAGATTAGCAATCAGCCCCAGCATTTT.